Below, 21 T cell receptor beta chains from the same sample are listed, as sequenced in a study of OX40 agonist ivuxolimab in advanced cancers. Preparation of the library involved the immunoSEQ multiplex PCR assay. TCRdb mirrors the immuneACCESS table, restricted to in-frame sequences. Some clones are absent from its copies; in checked studies, under half trace to an unresolved V gene, and the reason for the others is unknown. The sample table holds around 70,000 clones, of which 90% to 95% were seen once. 6.5% to 8.5% of the sample goes to the ten largest clones. Here the sequenced sample was CD4+ or CD8+ T cells sorted from blood, taken in a trial of the OX40 agonist ivuxolimab. All receptors derive from an adult with an advanced solid tumor such as melanoma, head and neck, liver or kidney cancer.

The chain joins TRBV7-9 to TRBJ2-1, with 8 bases matching TRBD1. The J segment lost 7 bases and the V segment lost 3 bases, leaving 8 bases of the junction unmatched. CDR3 length equals 15 residues. Germline CDR1 is SEHNR and CDR2 is FQNEAQ (reference sequence). This CDR3 is CASSLDRDPWNEQFF. CDR3 coding DNA: TGTGCCAGCAGCTTGGACAGGGACCCTTGGAATGAGCAGTTCTTC.

The rearrangement links TRBV25-1 to TRBJ2-5, with 7 bases matching TRBD1. Germline lookup yields CDR1 MGHDK and CDR2 SYGVNS. This CDR3 comprises 15 residues. V was clipped by 4 bases and J by 4 bases; unmatched bases: 9. In DNA form, the CDR3 reads TGTGCCAGCAGTGTGGGGACAGTCATAATAGAGACCCAGTACTTC. As protein: CASSVGTVIIETQYF.

The chain carries TRBV6-5 and TRBJ1-1; D not certain. V was trimmed by 2 bases and J by 5 bases, leaving 12 bases between them. Germline CDR1 and CDR2: MNHEY and SVGAGI. This CDR3 spans 14 amino acids. The CDR3 spells CASSYNEGWTEAFF. The CDR3, as DNA: TGTGCCAGCAGTTACAACGAGGGCTGGACTGAAGCTTTCTTT.

This chain joins TRBV7-8 and TRBJ1-4; a possible D gene is TRBD1 (5 bases). CDR1 is SGHVS, CDR2 FQNEAQ, per germline. The V end was cut by 2 bases, the J end by 2 bases, with 9 bases between. CDR3 size: 15 residues. In nucleotides, the CDR3 is TGTGCCAGCAGCTTATGGGGGAATACTAATGAAAAACTGTTTTTT. It encodes CASSLWGNTNEKLFF.

This clone was observed a single time. This sequence joins TRBV4-3 and TRBJ1-2; TRBD1 might be the D (6 bases). CDR1 is LGHNA, CDR2 YSLEER, per germline. This CDR3 region has 15 residues. With 1 base removed from V and 8 bases from J, the gap between germline ends came to 17 bases. The CDR3 coding sequence is TGCGCCAGCAGCCAAGGGCTTACCACAAGGGGGGGCTACACCTTC. Protein product: CASSQGLTTRGGYTF.

This sequence joins TRBV7-2 and TRBJ2-3, with 10 positions matching TRBD2. The trim removed 4 bases at V and 6 bases at J, leaving 10 bases unmatched. The length of the CDR3 is 16 residues. Germline CDR1 and CDR2: SGHTA and FQGNSA. The CDR3 region has the DNA TGTGCCAGCAGCTCCTCGGGAGCGGGGGGGCAGGATACGCAGTATTTT. The encoded protein is CASSSSGAGGQDTQYF. The variable domain in full, with the rest retrieved from reference TRBV7-2 and TRBJ2-3, is GAGVSQSPSNKVTEKGKDVELRCDPISGHTALYWYRQSLGQGLEFLIYFQGNSAPDKSGLPSDRFSAERTGGSVSTLTIQRTQQEDSAVYLCASSSSGAGGQDTQYFGPGTRLTVL.

The chain joins TRBV6-6 to TRBJ1-5; D might be TRBD1 (5 bases). Between the trimmed V and J ends, which lost 6 bases and 1 base, there was a span of 10 bases. The CDR3 has 14 residues. Germline values: CDR1 MNHNY, CDR2 SVGAGI (reference sequence). The CDR3 bases are TGTGCCAGCAGACCAGACAGCAGCAATCAGCCCCAGCATTTT. Protein product: CASRPDSSNQPQHF.

The rearrangement joins TRBV10-3 to TRBJ1-2; a possible D gene is TRBD1 (6 bases). V was pared by 4 bases and J by 4 bases, with 10 bases between. The CDR3 consists of 13 residues. From germline, CDR1 is ENHRY and CDR2 SYGVKD. The CDR3 region is CAISGGGLYGYTF. The CDR3 bases are TGTGCCATCAGTGGAGGGGGACTCTATGGCTACACCTTC.

The chain is built from TRBV11-3 and TRBJ2-7, with D possibly TRBD2 on 6 matching bases. Germline CDR1 reads SGHNT; CDR2 reads YENEEA. The CDR3 totals 12 residues. V lost 1 base to trimming and J lost 7 bases, with 8 bases between them. The CDR3 is CASSLVAGEQYF. The CDR3 DNA reads as TGTGCCAGCAGCTTAGTTGCGGGGGAGCAGTACTTC.

This chain links TRBV6-1 with TRBJ2-1; D gene unclear. The CDR3 loop spans 11 amino acids. CDR1 is MNHNS and CDR2 is SASEGT in the germline V gene. In nucleotides, the CDR3 is TGTACTAACGGCAGAAACAATGAGCAGTTCTTC. This translates into CTNGRNNEQFF.

This clone was seen just once. The chain links TRBV5-4 to TRBJ1-1; possible D gene TRBD1, 6 bases. The CDR3 runs 14 residues. Trimming took off 0 bases at V and 6 bases at J, with 12 bases between the two ends. The germline CDR1 and CDR2 sequences are SGHNT and YYREEE (reference sequence). The CDR3 spells CASSLGKGVPEAFF. The CDR3, as DNA: TGTGCCAGCAGCTTGGGCAAGGGGGTCCCTGAAGCTTTCTTT.

The rearrangement joins TRBV7-8 to TRBJ2-7, with TRBD2 matching over 7 bases. This CDR3 spans 15 amino acids. Losses at the gene ends were 4 bases for V and 2 bases for J; bases not matched to a gene: 8. Germline values: CDR1 SGHVS, CDR2 FQNEAQ. Written as DNA, the CDR3 is TGTGCCAGCAGCTCCCCCGGCGGGGGAGCCTACGAGCAGTACTTC. Its translation is CASSSPGGGAYEQYF.

The chain employs TRBV11-2 and TRBJ1-4, with unresolved D. Trimming took 0 bases from V and 0 from J, leaving 11 bases between them. The CDR3 contains 17 residues. Germline values: CDR1 SGHAT, CDR2 FQNNGV. The CDR3 sequence is CASSLDPGVATNEKLFF. Here the CDR3 DNA reads TGTGCCAGCAGCTTAGACCCGGGAGTGGCAACTAATGAAAAACTGTTTTTT.

This rearrangement joins TRBV2 to TRBJ1-4; possible D gene TRBD1, 5 bases. This CDR3 contains 13 residues. V was cut by 6 bases and J by 3 bases, with 8 bases left in between. Germline assignment: CDR1 SNHLY and CDR2 FYNNEI. This CDR3 reads CASRDNPNEKLFF. In DNA, the CDR3 is TGTGCCAGCAGGGACAACCCTAATGAAAAACTGTTTTTT.

The rearrangement links TRBV6-1 to TRBJ2-7, with D uncertain. Per the germline V gene, CDR1 is MNHNS and CDR2 is SASEGT. CDR3 length equals 10 residues. CDR3 coding DNA: TGTGCGACATCCCTTTACGAGCAGTACTTC. Residues: CATSLYEQYF.

The CDR3 sequence is CASSQDAGSGEKLFF. The CDR3 DNA reads as TGCGCCAGCAGCCAAGATGCCGGGTCCGGGGAAAAACTGTTTTTT. The chain employs TRBV4-3 and TRBJ1-4; D gene ambiguous. From germline, CDR1 is LGHNA and CDR2 YSLEER. Trimming left V 0 bases short and J 8 bases short, with 13 bases between. This CDR3 region has 15 residues.

The sample holds a few counts of this clone. Compared with germline, one end of the junction differs, possibly owing to a read error. The rearrangement uses TRBV7-8 and TRBJ1-5, with D unclear. The CDR3 is 12 amino acids. Germline CDR1 and CDR2: SGHVS and FQNEAQ. CDR3: CASSLSNQPQHF. DNA of the CDR3: TGTGCCAGCAGCCTCAGCAACCAGCCCCAGCATTTT.

In this sample, this clone turned up once. The gene calls are TRBV5-4 and TRBJ2-5, with 8 positions matching TRBD2. V lost 4 bases to trimming and J lost 4 bases; unmatched junction nucleotides: 15. The CDR3 is made up of 17 amino acids. CDR1 and CDR2 (germline): SGHNT, YYREEE (reference sequence). DNA of the CDR3: TGTGCCAGCAGCCCCGGGGGCGGGGGGCTGGTTGGAGAGACCCAGTACTTC. Translated, it gives CASSPGGGGLVGETQYF.

The chain links TRBV6-6 to TRBJ2-7; D ambiguous. Trimming took off 2 bases at V and 5 bases at J, with 10 bases between the two ends. This CDR3 has 13 residues. Germline-derived CDR1 and CDR2 are MNHNY and SVGAGI (reference sequence). The CDR3 region has the DNA TGTGCCAGCAGTTACGGGCCCGAGGACGAGCAGTACTTC. It translates to CASSYGPEDEQYF.

The V call is TRBV10-3, the J call TRBJ2-5, with D possibly TRBD1 on 5 matching bases. This CDR3 spans 16 amino acids. V dropped 7 bases and J dropped 0 bases, with 18 bases sitting between them. Germline values: CDR1 ENHRY, CDR2 SYGVKD. The CDR3 DNA is TGTGCCATCACAGAAACAGGATCGGACCACCAAGAGACCCAGTACTTC. Its protein product is CAITETGSDHQETQYF.

The V and J genes are TRBV11-3 and TRBJ2-2; TRBD2 agrees at 7 bases. Germline CDR1 reads SGHNT; CDR2 reads YENEEA. The CDR3 contains 18 residues. V dropped 0 bases and J dropped 4; count of bases not matched to a gene: 11. CDR3 residues: CASSLEGWEGRGTGELFF. The CDR3 nucleotides are TGTGCCAGCAGCTTAGAGGGATGGGAGGGGCGTGGCACCGGGGAGCTGTTTTTT.